This TCR beta chain was sequenced in a study of identical twins. Only healthy Caucasians were included as donors. A universal primer site was created by template switching, with the cDNA bearing unique molecular identifiers. TCRdb fed the 5' RACE reads into MiXCR, producing one record per CDR3 protein. The sample consists of roughly 1,500,000 distinct CDR3 sequences, 32% of them appearing once. The CDR3 is 14 amino acids. Looked up from germline, CDR1 is KGHSY and CDR2 is FQNENV. V lost 1 base and J lost 2, with 9 bases in between. Regarding this clonotype: The target antigen is unknown.

Study results and caveats: The study found weaker excess twin sharing in beta out-of-frame sequences. Conclusions were drawn cross-sectionally by statistical analysis, without following the same donors.

Sequencing was carried out using cord blood. V is TRBV16 and J is TRBJ2-7; D ambiguous. The receptor was derived from a newborn girl in good health. DNA for the CDR3: TGTGCCAGCAGCCAATTGGCAATGGCCTACGAGCAGTACTTC. It is translated as CASSQLAMAYEQYF. The full variable domain, with the rest looked up from reference TRBV16 and TRBJ2-7, is GEEVAQTPKHLVRGEGQKAKLYCAPIKGHSYVFWYQQVLKNEFKFLISFQNENVFDETGMPKERFSAKCLPNSPCSLEIQATKLEDSAVYFCASSQLAMAYEQYFGPGTRLTVT.